Shown below are 19 T cell receptor beta chains from a single sample sequenced in a study of vaccination effects on CD4 cells after COVID-19. Expansion of antigen-specific CD4+ T cells with viral peptide pools was carried out by the ViraFEST assay before sequencing. Once cultured for 10 days, the cells underwent separation to obtain CD4+ T cells. Everyone in the study got two shots of either the BNT162b2 or mRNA-1273 vaccine. TCRdb's copy holds only in-frame clones and misses some; the assay was immunoSEQ multiplex PCR. Of 25,000 or so clones in the sample, around 70% were seen once. These receptors have no identified antigens. The specimen comprised CD4+ T cells from PBMCs cultured with SARS-CoV-2 spike peptides, sampled after COVID-19 vaccination. The receptor source for this set is a human donor who received a COVID-19 vaccine.

The chain recombines TRBV6-1 with TRBJ1-5, with D maybe TRBD1 (5 bases). This CDR3 comprises 14 residues. Trimming took off 3 bases at V and 7 bases at J, with 13 bases between the two ends. Germline-derived CDR1 and CDR2 are MNHNS and SASEGT. CDR3 sequence: CASSDLGDRQPQHF. DNA of the CDR3: TGTGCCAGCAGTGATTTGGGGGATCGGCAGCCCCAGCATTTT.

This clone was detected only a few times. This rearrangement joins TRBV2 to TRBJ2-7; 8 bases fit TRBD1. The CDR3 is 14 amino acids. V shed 7 bases, J shed 2 bases, and the junction held 7 bases outside the gene matches. Germline values: CDR1 SNHLY, CDR2 FYNNEI. CDR3 amino acids: CASNDGTGPYEQYF. CDR3 coding DNA: TGTGCCAGCAACGACGGGACAGGACCCTACGAGCAGTACTTC.

About this clone: Germline and junction disagree at one end, which may indicate a read error. The chain joins TRBV18 to TRBJ2-1; D tentatively reads TRBD1 or TRBD2 (5 bases each). CDR1 is KGHSH, CDR2 LQKENI, per germline. This CDR3 contains 12 residues. CDR3 in amino acids: CASSAPGGEQFF. CDR3 nucleotides: TGTGCCAGCTCAGCACCTGGGGGTGAGCAGTTCTTC.

The rearrangement joins TRBV27 to TRBJ1-1; 7 bases are a match to TRBD1. Germline CDR1 and CDR2: MNHEY and SMNVEV (reference sequence). V lost 7 bases to trimming and J lost 11 bases; unmatched junction nucleotides: 13. There are 13 residues in the CDR3. The CDR3 protein is CASISNRGLGAFF. The CDR3 DNA is TGTGCCAGCATATCGAACAGGGGTCTGGGGGCTTTCTTT.

The rearrangement links TRBV6-2 or TRBV6-3 to TRBJ2-2, with 7 positions matching TRBD2. With 3 bases clipped from V and 3 bases from J, the junction kept 10 bases outside the gene matches. The CDR3 spans 17 residues. The germline V gene has CDR1 MNHEY and CDR2 SVGEGT. CDR3: CASSYIRTRLYTGELFF. The CDR3 DNA reads TGTGCCAGCAGTTATATTCGGACTAGACTATACACCGGGGAGCTGTTTTTT.

V is TRBV6-5 and J is TRBJ1-1; D is uncertain. Germline V gene data show CDR1 as MNHEY and CDR2 as SVGAGI. Deletions cut 7 bases from V and 7 bases from J, with 13 bases between. There are 12 residues in the CDR3. The CDR3 DNA follows: TGTGCCAGCACTCTAAAACCCAGTGAAGCTTTCTTT. This encodes CASTLKPSEAFF.

V usage is TRBV6-5 and J usage is TRBJ2-1; the match to TRBD1 covers 8 bases. CDR1 and CDR2 (germline): MNHEY, SVGAGI. V was clipped by 3 bases and J by 8 bases; unmatched bases: 12. The length of the CDR3 is 16 residues. Written as DNA, the CDR3 is TGTGCCAGCAGTTATAGAAGACGTCAGGGGGCTTATGAGCAGTTCTTC. This sequence encodes CASSYRRRQGAYEQFF.

The chain is built from TRBV4-1 and TRBJ2-7; no clear D gene. CDR3 length: 14 amino acids. Looked up from germline, CDR1 is MGHRA and CDR2 is YSYEKL. The V end was cut by 0 bases, the J end by 2 bases, with 8 bases between. The CDR3 coding sequence is TGCGCCAGCAGCCAAGATCAACGAGCCTACGAGCAGTACTTC. Translating gives CASSQDQRAYEQYF.

The chain uses TRBV18 and TRBJ1-4; 7 bases match TRBD1. Germline CDR1 reads KGHSH; CDR2 reads LQKENI. V trimming: 4 bases; J trimming: 2 bases; junction bases outside the gene matches: 7. This CDR3 contains 16 residues. CDR3 in amino acids: CASSRKSGGTNEKLFF. The CDR3 DNA reads TGTGCCAGCTCACGCAAATCAGGGGGGACTAATGAAAAACTGTTTTTT.

This clone is classed as medium-sized. This sequence joins TRBV6-5 and TRBJ1-2; 10 positions agree with TRBD1. Germline CDR1 and CDR2: MNHEY and SVGAGI. The V and J ends lost 5 bases and 4 bases, in that order; junction bases with no gene match: 7. The CDR3 is made up of 15 amino acids. In nucleotides, the CDR3 is TGTGCCAGCAGTAAACCGGGACAGGGGACCTATGGCTACACCTTC. Translated: CASSKPGQGTYGYTF.

This clone turned up a few times. The chain has TRBV15 and TRBJ2-1; TRBD2 aligns across 7 bases. The CDR3 covers 16 residues. J gave up 6 bases and V 2 bases, and 10 bases lay outside the gene matches. Germline loops: CDR1 LNHNV, CDR2 YYDKDF (reference sequence). For the CDR3, the DNA is TGTGCCACCAGCAGACCGGCCAGCGGGAAGGGCAATGAGCAGTTCTTC. Translated, it gives CATSRPASGKGNEQFF.

This sequence joins TRBV5-4 and TRBJ1-6; D remains unclear. CDR1 and CDR2 from the germline V gene are SGHNT and YYREEE (reference sequence). V lost 4 bases and J 6 bases, leaving 20 bases between the germline ends. This CDR3 contains 17 residues. The CDR3 region is CASSPGGTTVINSPLHF. The CDR3 DNA sequence: TGTGCCAGCAGCCCAGGAGGCACAACAGTGATTAATTCACCCCTCCACTTT.

This chain uses TRBV7-9 with TRBJ2-7, with D maybe TRBD1 (6 bases). V was clipped by 10 bases and J by 4 bases, with 14 bases between them. Germline values: CDR1 SEHNR, CDR2 FQNEAQ (reference sequence). The CDR3 runs 12 residues. This chain's CDR3 is CATSDRLYEQYF. The CDR3 DNA reads TGTGCCACCTCCGACAGGCTATACGAGCAGTACTTC.

The chain recombines TRBV5-1 with TRBJ2-3; perhaps TRBD1 as D (6 bases). V was pared by 3 bases and J by 4 bases, with 12 bases between. CDR1 and CDR2 from the germline V gene are SGHRS and YFSETQ. The CDR3 is 14 amino acids. The CDR3 bases are TGCGCCAGCAGCTCCCAGGACAGTTCAGATACGCAGTATTTT. This translates into CASSSQDSSDTQYF.

The chain uses TRBV10-1 and TRBJ1-1, with TRBD1 as a possible D gene (5 bases). Between the trimmed V and J ends, which lost 1 base and 1 base, there was a span of 7 bases. The CDR3 runs to 14 residues. The V gene's germline CDR1 is WNHNN and CDR2 SYGVQD (reference sequence). The CDR3: CASSEWQGNTEAFF. The CDR3 DNA reads as TGCGCCAGCAGTGAGTGGCAGGGGAACACTGAAGCTTTCTTT.

This clone qualifies as medium-sized. The J gene is TRBJ2-7, the V gene TRBV11-2, with D uncertain. CDR1 SGHAT and CDR2 FQNNGV come from the germline V gene. Deletions cut 4 bases from V and 0 bases from J, with 16 bases between. The CDR3 runs 16 residues. The CDR3 DNA reads TGTGCCAGCAGCTCCGCAACCACACGGAGCTCCTACGAGCAGTACTTC. The encoded protein is CASSSATTRSSYEQYF.

The chain couples TRBV7-9 to TRBJ2-7; 7 bases map to TRBD1. The J segment lost 2 bases and the V segment lost 1 base, leaving 5 bases of the junction unmatched. The CDR3 is 15 amino acids. Germline-derived CDR1 and CDR2 are SEHNR and FQNEAQ (reference sequence). Here the CDR3 reads CASSLGSGQTYEQYF. The CDR3, as DNA: TGTGCCAGCAGCTTAGGGTCGGGACAGACCTACGAGCAGTACTTC.

The chain employs TRBV2 and TRBJ1-1; the D gene is possibly TRBD1 (6 bases). Trimming pared 7 bases from V and 2 bases from J, leaving 11 bases between. This CDR3 spans 13 amino acids. The germline gives CDR1 SNHLY, CDR2 FYNNEI. The CDR3 bases are TGTGCCAGCACGAAGGGGGGCAACACTGAAGCTTTCTTT. This sequence encodes CASTKGGNTEAFF.

This chain joins TRBV10-2 and TRBJ2-4; the match to TRBD1 covers 10 bases. CDR1 and CDR2 (germline): WSHSY, SAAADI. The trim removed 3 bases at V and 8 bases at J, leaving 7 bases unmatched. The CDR3 is 15 residues long. The CDR3 spells CASSDGTGVMDIQYF. For the CDR3, the DNA is TGCGCCAGCAGTGACGGGACAGGGGTTATGGACATTCAGTACTTC.